These 14 T cell receptor beta chains came from one sample sequenced in a study of CD8+CD57+ T cells in acquired aplastic anemia. CD8+CD57+ cell expansion had been shown by flow cytometry in patients chosen for sequencing. It was genomic DNA that served as the template for profiling TCR beta VDJ and CDR3. MiXCR was run by TCRdb on the reads, yielding one entry per CDR3 protein. The repertoire holds a few hundred thousand distinct CDR3 sequences, with almost 50% as singletons. The specimen was sorted CD4+, CD8+, or CD8+CD57+ T cells (not recorded which) from PBMCs. The receptors were gathered from a human donor with aplastic anemia.

V is TRBV20-1 and J is TRBJ1-5, with D unresolved. This CDR3 spans 16 amino acids. Germline V gene lookup returns CDR1 DFQATT and CDR2 SNEGSKA (reference sequence). With 5 bases removed from V and 0 bases from J, the gap between germline ends came to 17 bases. The CDR3 DNA reads as TGCAGTGCTCATGCCGTCGGGGTACATAGCAATCAGCCCCAGCATTTT. As protein: CSAHAVGVHSNQPQHF.

This clonotype has a count of ten or more. The V and J genes are TRBV7-9 and TRBJ2-7, with D tentatively TRBD1 (8 bases). The germline V gene has CDR1 SEHNR and CDR2 FQNEAQ (reference sequence). The CDR3 contains 16 residues. V was shortened by 0 bases and J by 4 bases, with 16 bases between the two germline ends. The CDR3 bases are TGTGCCAGCAGCTTAGCGGGAGGGACAGGACCTTACGAGCAGTACTTC. This encodes CASSLAGGTGPYEQYF.

The chain joins TRBV19 to TRBJ2-2, with a weak D call TRBD1 (6 bases). Germline loops: CDR1 LNHDA, CDR2 SQIVND (reference sequence). CDR3 size: 15 residues. The V gene lost 7 bases and the J gene lost 6 bases, with 18 bases spanning the gap. The DNA of the CDR3 is TGTGCCAGTAATGCGGGCCTCAGGGGTCCCGGGGAGCTGTTTTTT. This gives the protein CASNAGLRGPGELFF.

This clonotype was seen more than once but under ten times. The junction differs from germline at one of its ends, possibly a read error. The rearrangement links TRBV5-6 to TRBJ2-3; maybe TRBD2 (6 bases). CDR1 SGHDT and CDR2 YYEEEE come from the germline V gene. This CDR3 has 12 residues. The CDR3 coding sequence is TGTGCCAGCAGTGAAATGCGGGATACGCGGTATTTT. Amino acids: CASSEMRDTRYF.

As to this clonotype: The junction departs from germline at one end; a sequencing error may be responsible. The V call is TRBV9, the J call TRBJ2-1; 7 nucleotides agree with TRBD2. Germline V gene sequence: CDR1 SGDLS, CDR2 YYNGEE. The CDR3 covers 14 residues. Here the CDR3 DNA reads TGTGCCAGCAGCGGGTGGGAGGGTTGGAATGAGCGGTTCTTC. This gives the protein CASSGWEGWNERFF.

This clonotype was seen at least ten times. The gene calls are TRBV9 and TRBJ1-4, with a weak D call TRBD1 (5 bases). The CDR3 spans 14 residues. Germline loops: CDR1 SGDLS, CDR2 YYNGEE. Trimming took off 2 bases at V and 8 bases at J, with 13 bases between the two ends. CDR3 sequence reads: CASSVDTFGEKLFF. The CDR3 DNA follows: TGTGCCAGCAGCGTGGACACCTTTGGGGAAAAACTGTTTTTT.

Comment on this clonotype: A much larger clone differs by one base, so this may be a read error. The chain links TRBV5-1 to TRBJ2-7; 8 nucleotides align to TRBD1. Looked up from germline, CDR1 is SGHRS and CDR2 is YFSETQ. The CDR3 has 16 amino acids. CDR3 nucleotide sequence: TGCGTCAGCGCGCAACGCGAGGCGGACAGGGCCCAAGAGCAGTGCTTC. Its translation is CVSAQREADRAQEQCF.

CDR3 loop: CATSSRGGGYGYTF. In DNA form, the CDR3 reads TGTGCCACCAGCAGTCGGGGGGGGGGCTATGGCTACACCTTC. The gene calls are TRBV15 and TRBJ1-2; D may be TRBD1 (5 bases). Trimming removed 3 bases at V and 4 bases at J, with 12 bases between. This CDR3 spans 14 amino acids. Looked up from germline, CDR1 is LNHNV and CDR2 is YYDKDF (reference sequence). The full variable domain, completed using reference TRBV15 and TRBJ1-2, is DAMVIQNPRYQVTQFGKPVTLSCSQTLNHNVMYWYQQKSSQAPKLLFHYYDKDFNNEADTPDNFQSRRPNTSFCFLDIRSPGLGDTAMYLCATSSRGGGYGYTFGSGTRLTVV.

As for this clonotype: As the CDR3 is not closed by the conserved phenylalanine or tryptophan, this likely results from a read error. Because the CDR3's place on the DNA is in doubt, the DNA is left out and the CDR3 is given as listed by TCRdb. This chain uses TRBV10-3 with TRBJ1-6; the D call in the table, TRBD1, was not verified against the DNA. Germline V gives CDR1 ENHRY, CDR2 SYGVKD. The CDR3 contains 8 residues when both ends are counted. The chain's CDR3 is CATSMGPQ.

This clonotype was counted at least ten times. The genes are TRBV4-1 and TRBJ2-2; D is unresolved. Germline V gene sequence: CDR1 MGHRA, CDR2 YSYEKL. This CDR3 is 14 amino acids long. Between the trimmed V and J ends, which lost 0 bases and 6 bases, there was a span of 8 bases. The CDR3 loop is CASSQDTPPGELFF. The CDR3 DNA is TGCGCCAGCAGCCAAGACACCCCTCCCGGGGAGCTGTTTTTT.

The chain recombines TRBV10-1 with TRBJ1-1; D ambiguous. Trimming removed 0 bases from V and 8 bases from J, with 10 bases in between. The CDR3 totals 13 residues. The V gene's germline CDR1 is WNHNN and CDR2 SYGVQD (reference sequence). In DNA, the CDR3 is TGCGCCAGCAGTGAGTCTGGCCCCCGCGAAGCTTTCTTT. Its protein product is CASSESGPREAFF.

The chain links TRBV29-1 to TRBJ2-7; 8 nucleotides match TRBD1. The CDR3 runs to 11 residues. The V and J ends lost 7 bases and 5 bases, in that order; junction bases with no gene match: 4. CDR1 and CDR2 (germline): SQVTM, ANQGSEA. The CDR3 sequence is CSARTGNEQYF. DNA for the CDR3: TGCAGCGCAAGGACAGGGAACGAGCAGTACTTC.

This clonotype was observed many times. The chain is built from TRBV6-6 and TRBJ2-7; 9 nucleotides line up with TRBD2. The CDR3 spans 15 residues. V was pared by 4 bases and J by 0 bases, with 4 bases of the junction left unmatched. Germline lookup yields CDR1 MNHNY and CDR2 SVGAGI (reference sequence). The CDR3 protein is CASSSSGGNSYEQYF. DNA for the CDR3: TGTGCCAGCAGTTCGAGCGGGGGGAACTCCTACGAGCAGTACTTC.

The V and J genes are TRBV7-8 and TRBJ2-5; D remains unclear. The CDR3 contains 12 residues. Per the germline V gene, CDR1 is SGHVS and CDR2 is FQNEAQ. V gave up 6 bases and J gave up 2 bases, with 7 bases separating them. For the CDR3, the DNA is TGTGCCAGCAGGGCATCACAAGAGACCCAGTACTTC. This gives the protein CASRASQETQYF.